This T cell receptor (beta chain) derives from a study of blood T cells in healthy people across ages. Per germline, CDR1 SGHAT and CDR2 FQNNGV. Trimming took 0 bases from V and 0 from J, leaving 9 bases between them. The CDR3 has 15 residues. Together with a sample-barcoded 5' primer, a J-beta primer mix was included in a second PCR lasting roughly 6 to 12 cycles. TCRdb re-derived calls from the 5' RACE reads in MiXCR, one entry per CDR3 protein. The sample lists about 800,000 distinct CDR3 sequences, roughly 25% occurring once. The same specimen was also included in a second study, on T cells of mothers and their children.

The rearrangement links TRBV11-2 to TRBJ2-7; D remains unclear. The receptor was isolated from a boy younger than 18 in good health. Sequenced input: blood. CDR3 coding DNA: TGTGCCAGCAGCTTAGATTCAGAATTCTCCTACGAGCAGTACTTC. Protein: CASSLDSEFSYEQYF.